The 29 T cell receptor beta chains below were found in one sample sequenced in a study of cytomegalovirus exposure and HLA in healthy donors. PCR used 60 Vbeta primers and 13 Jbeta primers. Sequencing used immunoSEQ multiplex PCR; TCRdb keeps in-frame clones, though not all of them. The profile shows 150,000 to 200,000 clones, about four fifths of them singletons. The material sequenced was PBMCs. The receptors shown here come from a girl between 10 and 17 years old in good health and CMV-seropositive.

The chain couples TRBV5-1 to TRBJ1-5, with a weak D call TRBD1 (6 bases). CDR3 length: 16 amino acids. Germline V gene lookup returns CDR1 SGHRS and CDR2 YFSETQ. The V gene lost 0 bases and the J gene lost 2 bases, with 12 bases spanning the gap. DNA for the CDR3: TGCGCCAGCAGCTTGGGGGGGCATGAAGGCAATCAGCCCCAGCATTTT. Translation gives CASSLGGHEGNQPQHF.

This chain connects TRBV11-3 to TRBJ1-2, with a tentative D call TRBD1 (5 bases). The CDR3 contains 15 residues. V lost 4 bases to trimming and J lost 0 bases, with 12 bases between them. CDR1 and CDR2 (germline): SGHNT, YENEEA. CDR3 sequence (DNA): TGTGCCAGCAGCTCGTGGTCGGGGGCTAACTATGGCTACACCTTC. This translates into CASSSWSGANYGYTF.

The rearrangement joins TRBV4-1 to TRBJ2-7; 8 bases align to TRBD1. The V segment lost 5 bases and the J segment 2 bases; nucleotides outside the gene matches: 8. CDR1 and CDR2 from the germline V gene are MGHRA and YSYEKL. This CDR3 contains 15 residues. CDR3 bases: TGCGCCAGCAGCACCCGGACAGGGATCCCCTACGAGCAGTACTTC. It yields the protein CASSTRTGIPYEQYF.

Written as DNA, the CDR3 is TGTGCCATCAGCTACCCCGGGACAGGATCCGAGCAGTACTTC. Its protein is CAISYPGTGSEQYF. J is TRBJ2-7 and V is TRBV10-3; 8 bases are a match to TRBD1. Germline loops: CDR1 ENHRY, CDR2 SYGVKD. V lost 6 bases to trimming and J lost 6 bases; unmatched junction nucleotides: 10. The CDR3 spans 14 residues.

The V gene is TRBV5-8, the J gene TRBJ2-7; D ambiguous. This CDR3 is 12 amino acids long. Germline CDR1 and CDR2: SGHTS and YDEGEE. V was clipped by 9 bases and J by 3 bases, with 13 bases between them. CDR3 amino acids: CATRVSIYEQYF. CDR3 DNA sequence: TGTGCCACCCGAGTCTCGATCTACGAGCAGTACTTC.

The rearrangement joins TRBV6-1 to TRBJ1-1; D possibly corresponds to TRBD1 (6 bases). The V gene lost 0 bases and the J gene lost 11 bases, with 16 bases spanning the gap. The V gene's germline CDR1 is MNHNS and CDR2 SASEGT. The CDR3 sequence is 14 residues long. The CDR3 sequence: CASSEAGQGLGAFF. The DNA of the CDR3 is TGTGCCAGCAGTGAAGCGGGGCAGGGGTTAGGGGCTTTCTTT.

V gene TRBV7-2 combines with J gene TRBJ2-1, with 11 bases fitting TRBD1. The germline V gene has CDR1 SGHTA and CDR2 FQGNSA. The CDR3 length is 16 residues. The trim removed 4 bases at V and 8 bases at J, leaving 10 bases unmatched. The CDR3: CASSSRTGGAGYEQFF. The CDR3 coding sequence is TGTGCCAGCAGCTCGAGGACAGGGGGCGCGGGATATGAGCAGTTCTTC.

The J gene is TRBJ2-2, the V gene TRBV9, with TRBD2 identical over 8 bases. This CDR3 contains 17 residues. Germline V gene sequence: CDR1 SGDLS, CDR2 YYNGEE. V gave up 3 bases and J gave up 1 base; unmatched junction bases: 8. CDR3: CASSGHWLAGNTGELFF. The CDR3 nucleotides are TGTGCCAGCAGCGGACACTGGCTAGCGGGGAACACCGGGGAGCTGTTTTTT.

This chain connects TRBV29-1 to TRBJ1-5; possibly TRBD1 for D (6 bases). V dropped 6 bases and J dropped 0 bases, with 12 bases sitting between them. The CDR3 loop spans 14 amino acids. CDR1 is SQVTM, CDR2 ANQGSEA, per germline. CDR3 bases: TGCAGCGTGCTTATACAGGGTAGCAATCAGCCCCAGCATTTT. Amino acid sequence: CSVLIQGSNQPQHF.

The V and J genes are TRBV10-2 and TRBJ2-2, with D possibly TRBD2 on 6 matching bases. The CDR3 is 14 residues long. Trimming took 8 bases from V and 0 from J, leaving 10 bases between them. From germline, CDR1 is WSHSY and CDR2 SAAADI. The CDR3 sequence is CASRDLANTGELFF. CDR3 coding DNA: TGCGCCAGCCGGGACTTAGCGAACACCGGGGAGCTGTTTTTT.

V usage is TRBV10-3 and J usage is TRBJ2-2, with TRBD1 matching 7 bases. The length of the CDR3 is 15 residues. The V gene end was trimmed by 5 bases and the J gene end by 0 bases; junction bases not matched to a gene: 3. Germline lookup yields CDR1 ENHRY and CDR2 SYGVKD. Here the CDR3 DNA reads TGTGCCATCAGTCCGGGACAGACGAACACCGGGGAGCTGTTTTTT. Amino acid sequence: CAISPGQTNTGELFF.

The chain employs TRBV11-2 and TRBJ2-5; the D is unclear. V dropped 1 base and J dropped 2 bases, with 11 bases sitting between them. The germline gives CDR1 SGHAT, CDR2 FQNNGV. The CDR3 has 15 residues. CDR3 nucleotides: TGTGCCAGCAGCTTAGGGGCTGGCTTACAAGAGACCCAGTACTTC. It translates to CASSLGAGLQETQYF.

The chain combines TRBV28 with TRBJ1-5; D might be TRBD1 (6 bases). Trimming pared 9 bases from V and 8 bases from J, leaving 14 bases between. In germline, CDR1 is MDHEN, CDR2 SYDVKM. This CDR3 spans 12 amino acids. The CDR3: CASWTALEPQHF. The CDR3 DNA reads as TGTGCCAGTTGGACAGCACTTGAGCCCCAGCATTTT.

V and J are TRBV27 and TRBJ1-5; no firm D call. This CDR3 spans 14 amino acids. Between the trimmed V and J ends, which lost 3 bases and 4 bases, there was a span of 10 bases. The germline CDR1 and CDR2 sequences are MNHEY and SMNVEV (reference sequence). The CDR3 nucleotides read TGTGCCAGCAGTTTCTCGGGTGGGAATCAGCCCCAGCATTTT. Translating gives CASSFSGGNQPQHF.

The rearrangement joins TRBV18 to TRBJ1-1; 8 bases agree with TRBD1. Germline trimming cut 2 bases from V and 5 bases from J; bases unmatched to any gene: 4. Germline V gene lookup returns CDR1 KGHSH and CDR2 LQKENI. The CDR3 extends over 14 amino acids. The CDR3 coding sequence is TGTGCCAGCTCACCAGTAGACAGGGGAACTGAAGCTTTCTTT. Translating it yields CASSPVDRGTEAFF.

The V call is TRBV6-1, the J call TRBJ1-2; 11 positions match TRBD1. This CDR3 spans 14 amino acids. V shed 8 bases, J shed 2 bases, and the junction held 4 bases outside the gene matches. Germline V gene lookup returns CDR1 MNHNS and CDR2 SASEGT. For the CDR3, the DNA is TGTGCCAGCTTGGGGGACAGGGGGAACTATGGCTACACCTTC. It specifies CASLGDRGNYGYTF.

The chain has TRBV27 and TRBJ1-2; no clear D. The CDR3 runs 14 residues. Germline values: CDR1 MNHEY, CDR2 SMNVEV (reference sequence). Trimming took off 6 bases at V and 3 bases at J, with 14 bases between the two ends. The CDR3 DNA sequence: TGTGCCAGCAGACTCCTTTCCGGTGACTATGGCTACACCTTC. Translated, it gives CASRLLSGDYGYTF.

With respect to this clone: One end of the junction is discordant with germline, which a read error may explain. V usage is TRBV7-9 and J usage is TRBJ2-5; no definite D call. CDR1 is SEHNR, CDR2 FQNEAQ, per germline (reference sequence). This CDR3 contains 10 residues. In DNA, the CDR3 is TGTTCCAGCAGCCGGGAGACCCAGTACTTC. Its protein product is CSSSRETQYF.

The chain carries TRBV5-6 and TRBJ2-1; D gene ambiguous. Germline V gives CDR1 SGHDT, CDR2 YYEEEE. The V end was cut by 3 bases, the J end by 4 bases, with 2 bases between. The CDR3 totals 11 residues. CDR3 region: CASSSYNEQFF. The CDR3, as DNA: TGTGCCAGCAGCTCTTACAATGAGCAGTTCTTC.

The rearrangement uses TRBV25-1 and TRBJ2-7, with D perhaps matching TRBD1 (6 bases). There are 15 residues in the CDR3. V dropped 4 bases and J dropped 4 bases, with 17 bases sitting between them. CDR1 and CDR2 (germline): MGHDK, SYGVNS. CDR3 protein: CASSAPAERGYEQYF. CDR3 coding DNA: TGTGCCAGCAGTGCCCCCGCCGAGAGGGGGTACGAGCAGTACTTC.

This chain links TRBV15 with TRBJ2-2, with a tentative D call TRBD1 (6 bases). This CDR3 contains 14 residues. Germline values: CDR1 LNHNV, CDR2 YYDKDF (reference sequence). The germline V and J ends were trimmed by 3 bases and 4 bases, with 9 bases remaining between them. CDR3: CATSRGQTTGELFF. In DNA form, the CDR3 reads TGTGCCACCAGCAGGGGACAAACCACCGGGGAGCTGTTTTTT.

The chain uses TRBV4-2 and TRBJ1-1; no definite D call. V lost 0 bases, J lost 5 bases, and 13 bases lay in between. This CDR3 has 15 amino acids. Germline-derived CDR1 and CDR2 are LGHNA and YNFKEQ. CDR3 sequence reads: CASSQDIRGITEAFF. Written as DNA, the CDR3 is TGTGCCAGCAGCCAAGATATTCGGGGAATTACTGAAGCTTTCTTT.

The rearrangement links TRBV6-5 to TRBJ1-2, with D tentatively TRBD1 (6 bases). The germline CDR1 and CDR2 sequences are MNHEY and SVGAGI. Trimming cost V 0 bases and J 8 bases, with 13 bases left between them. The CDR3 is 14 amino acids. In DNA form, the CDR3 reads TGTGCCAGCAGTTACTCGAGGGCAGGGGAAGGCTACACCTTC. It specifies CASSYSRAGEGYTF.

The chain employs TRBV19 and TRBJ1-1, with D perhaps matching TRBD1 (5 bases). The CDR3 loop spans 12 amino acids. In germline, CDR1 is LNHDA, CDR2 SQIVND (reference sequence). Trimming removed 6 bases from V and 5 bases from J, with 10 bases in between. CDR3 sequence: CASSQGWTEAFF. The CDR3 DNA follows: TGTGCCAGTAGCCAGGGATGGACTGAAGCTTTCTTT.

The chain recombines TRBV7-3 with TRBJ1-1, with no clear D. V lost 4 bases to trimming and J lost 2 bases, with 8 bases between them. Germline V lookup: CDR1 SGHTA, CDR2 FQGTGA. The CDR3 is 13 residues long. The CDR3 bases are TGTGCCAGCAGCTCCCAGGCCAACACTGAAGCTTTCTTT. Translated, it gives CASSSQANTEAFF.

This rearrangement joins TRBV18 to TRBJ1-1; tentative D call: TRBD1 (6 bases). Trimming cost V 3 bases and J 5 bases, with 13 bases left between them. CDR1 KGHSH and CDR2 LQKENI come from the germline V gene. The length of the CDR3 is 14 residues. CDR3 DNA: TGTGCCAGCTCACCGGACAGCCTAGGAACTGAAGCTTTCTTT. It codes for CASSPDSLGTEAFF.

The chain has TRBV9 and TRBJ1-1; D might be TRBD1 (5 bases). Trimming took off 0 bases at V and 6 bases at J, with 12 bases between the two ends. This CDR3 has 14 amino acids. Per the germline V gene, CDR1 is SGDLS and CDR2 is YYNGEE. CDR3 bases: TGTGCCAGCAGCGTAGATGGCAGGGTCGCTGAAGCTTTCTTT. It translates to CASSVDGRVAEAFF.

In its sample, this clone was seen once. The gene calls are TRBV19 and TRBJ1-2; D is perhaps TRBD1 (5 bases). V lost 5 bases to trimming and J lost 4 bases, with 14 bases between them. CDR3 length equals 14 residues. The V gene's germline CDR1 is LNHDA and CDR2 SQIVND (reference sequence). CDR3 amino acids: CASSPYGDSYGYTF. DNA for the CDR3: TGTGCCAGTAGTCCCTATGGCGACAGCTATGGCTACACCTTC.

The rearrangement links TRBV6-1 to TRBJ1-6; D perhaps matches TRBD1 (6 bases). Per the germline V gene, CDR1 is MNHNS and CDR2 is SASEGT. The CDR3 loop spans 15 amino acids. The V end was cut by 6 bases, the J end by 3 bases, with 12 bases between. The CDR3 protein is CASSGQWGYNSPLHF. The CDR3 nucleotides read TGTGCCAGCAGCGGACAGTGGGGCTATAATTCACCCCTCCACTTT.